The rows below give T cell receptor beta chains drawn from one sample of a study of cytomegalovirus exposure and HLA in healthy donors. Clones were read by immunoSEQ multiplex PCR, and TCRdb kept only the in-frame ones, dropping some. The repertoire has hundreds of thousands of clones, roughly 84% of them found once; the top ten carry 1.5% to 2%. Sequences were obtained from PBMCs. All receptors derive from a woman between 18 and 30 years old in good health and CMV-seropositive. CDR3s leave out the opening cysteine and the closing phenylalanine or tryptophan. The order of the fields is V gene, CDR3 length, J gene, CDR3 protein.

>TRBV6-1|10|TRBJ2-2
AITGSPGELF
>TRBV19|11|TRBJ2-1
ASRAGSYNEQF
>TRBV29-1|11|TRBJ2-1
SVELQGPNEQF
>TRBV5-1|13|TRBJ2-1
ASSTGTRDYNEQF
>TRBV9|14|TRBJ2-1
ASSSVAGENYNEQF
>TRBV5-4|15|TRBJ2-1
ASSLAAGQGTYNEQF
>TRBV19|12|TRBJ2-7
ASSPSGKSLEQY
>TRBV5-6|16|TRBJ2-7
ASSLGNYILGGYYEQY
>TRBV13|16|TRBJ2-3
ASSLGTRRGGGTDTQY
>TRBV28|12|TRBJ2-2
ASISGQNTGELF
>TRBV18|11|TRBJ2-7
ASSPGTSYEQY
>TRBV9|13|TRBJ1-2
ASSTRQGAIYGYT
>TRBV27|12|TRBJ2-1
ATTRGLPNNEQF
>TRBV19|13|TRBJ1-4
ASSMVGQGNEKLF